These T cell receptor beta chains were read from a single sample in a study of regulatory T cells in long-lasting Graves disease. MiXCR, run by TCRdb on the multiplex PCR reads, gives a single entry per CDR3 protein. This table holds about 470,000 distinct CDR3 sequences, under 25% found once. The material was peripheral blood mononuclear cells (PBMCs), obtained when the disease was refractory, from a patient treated with antithyroid drugs. These receptors were obtained from a female donor with Graves disease. Each CDR3 is given with its conserved first and last residue. A D gene is named only where the DNA matches it firmly. The size of a clone is reported for some rows only, either as once, few or many, or as a class for expanded clones.

>TRBJ1-1|TRBD1|14|TRBV5-5|few
CASSFGQGIAEAFF
TGTGCCAGCAGCTTTGGACAGGGGATCGCTGAAGCTTTCTTT
>TRBJ2-7|TRBD1|15|TRBV27|many
CAPPLPGDRGFEQYF
TGTGCCCCTCCCCTCCCCGGGGACAGGGGGTTCGAGCAGTACTTC
>TRBJ2-2|-|13|TRBV20-1|-
CSARNGVTGELFF
TGCAGTGCTAGAAATGGGGTCACCGGGGAGCTGTTTTTT
>TRBJ1-5|TRBD1|15|TRBV19|few
CASSTGQGIWQPQHF
TGTGCCAGTAGTACGGGACAGGGAATTTGGCAGCCCCAGCATTTT
>TRBJ2-5|TRBD2|14|TRBV7-2|many
CASSPSGNEETQYF
TGTGCCAGCAGCCCTAGCGGGAATGAAGAGACCCAGTACTTC
>TRBJ2-7|-|14|TRBV20-1|-
CSASGSDFPYEQYF
TGCAGTGCTAGTGGCAGCGATTTTCCCTACGAGCAGTACTTC
>TRBJ2-7|TRBD1|15|TRBV20-1|many
CSAHPMGQGIYEQYF
TGCAGTGCTCATCCGATGGGACAGGGGATTTACGAGCAGTACTTC
>TRBJ2-2|TRBD1|15|TRBV24-1|-
CATGQRQGNTGELFF
TGTGCCACCGGGCAACGACAGGGGAACACCGGGGAGCTGTTTTTT
>TRBJ2-7|TRBD1|14|TRBV7-2|few
CASSLGTGGNEQYF
TGTGCCAGCAGCTTAGGGACAGGGGGCAATGAGCAGTACTTC
>TRBJ1-6|-|15|TRBV29-1|many
CSVRLSGTSNSPLHF
TGCAGCGTCCGGCTTTCCGGGACCTCTAATTCACCCCTCCACTTT
>TRBJ2-7|-|14|TRBV10-3|many
CAISESRPSYEQYF
TGTGCCATCAGTGAGTCGAGACCCAGCTACGAGCAGTACTTC
>TRBJ1-2|-|13|TRBV27|-
CARSPTGSYGYTF
TGTGCCAGAAGCCCCACAGGGTCTTATGGCTACACCTTC
>TRBJ2-7|-|14|TRBV5-1|few
CASKIGDLSYEQYF
TGCGCCAGCAAAATAGGGGACCTCTCCTACGAGCAGTACTTC
>TRBJ2-1|-|12|TRBV28|many
CASSLRYNEQFF
TGTGCCAGCAGTTTACGGTACAATGAGCAGTTCTTC
>TRBJ1-1|-|13|TRBV10-3|few
CAISDRKTTEAFF
TGTGCCATCAGTGACCGTAAGACCACTGAAGCTTTCTTT
>TRBJ2-5|-|15|TRBV30|-
CACHPRLAGGETQYF
TGTGCCTGTCATCCCCGACTAGCCGGGGGCGAGACCCAGTACTTC
>TRBJ1-1|-|17|TRBV7-2|few
CASSWPGGGGMNTEAFF
TGTGCCAGCAGCTGGCCCGGAGGTGGCGGCATGAACACTGAAGCTTTCTTT
>TRBJ1-2|-|14|TRBV12-3/TRBV12-4|-
CASSFRTVDRGYTF
TGTGCCAGCAGTTTCAGGACAGTGGACCGTGGCTACACCTTC
>TRBJ2-7|-|14|TRBV7-9|-
CASSTWVRVVEQYF
TGTGCCAGCAGCACCTGGGTCAGGGTTGTCGAGCAGTACTTC
>TRBJ2-7|TRBD1|16|TRBV28|once
CASTPLGWTGPDEQYF
TGTGCCAGCACTCCCCTAGGCTGGACAGGGCCCGACGAGCAGTACTTC
>TRBJ2-2|-|14|TRBV20-1|-
CSASVARQDGELFF
TGCAGTGCTAGCGTCGCCCGACAGGACGGGGAGCTGTTTTTT
>TRBJ2-7|-|13|TRBV4-3|-
CASSRRGFDEQYF
TGCGCCAGCAGCCGCAGGGGATTCGACGAGCAGTACTTC
>TRBJ2-6|-|14|TRBV28|many
CASYGSSGANVLTF
TGTGCCAGCTACGGAAGCTCTGGGGCCAACGTCCTGACTTTC
>TRBJ2-2|-|14|TRBV10-3|many
CAILTDLNTGELFF
TGTGCCATCCTGACTGACTTAAACACCGGGGAGCTGTTTTTT
>TRBJ1-4|TRBD1|15|TRBV20-1|many
CSARATGEVNEKLFF
TGCAGTGCTAGAGCTACAGGGGAAGTCAATGAAAAACTGTTTTTT
>TRBJ2-7|TRBD2|13|TRBV3-1|-
CASSQALAVEQYF
TGTGCCAGCAGCCAAGCCCTAGCGGTCGAGCAGTACTTC
>TRBJ1-4|TRBD1|16|TRBV7-2|many
CASSLMGDRNYEKLFF
TGTGCCAGCAGCTTAATGGGGGACAGGAATTATGAAAAACTGTTTTTT
>TRBJ1-2|TRBD1|15|TRBV28|many
CASSFLADRDWGYTF
TGTGCCAGCAGTTTTCTAGCCGACAGGGATTGGGGCTACACCTTC
>TRBJ1-1|-|14|TRBV30|few
CAWSVFGANTEAFF
TGTGCCTGGAGTGTATTCGGGGCGAACACTGAAGCTTTCTTT
>TRBJ1-1|-|11|TRBV2|many
CATDEGLGAFF
TGTGCCACCGACGAAGGGTTAGGAGCTTTCTTT
>TRBJ2-7|-|14|TRBV28|many
CASSLSATLYEQYF
TGTGCCAGCAGTTTATCGGCCACCCTCTACGAGCAGTACTTC
>TRBJ2-7|TRBD1|15|TRBV7-6|-
CASSYGTGASYEQYF
TGTGCCAGCAGCTACGGGACAGGGGCCTCCTACGAGCAGTACTTC
>TRBJ1-6|-|14|TRBV4-3|few
CASSQETDNSPLHF
TGCGCCAGCAGCCAAGAAACGGATAATTCACCCCTCCACTTT
>TRBJ2-7|-|12|TRBV4-1|-
CASSQTIYEQYF
TGCGCCAGCAGCCAAACTATCTACGAGCAGTACTTC
>TRBJ1-2|TRBD1|14|TRBV12-3/TRBV12-4|many
CASGAGDRSHGYTF
TGTGCCAGCGGAGCGGGGGACAGGTCTCATGGCTACACCTTC
>TRBJ2-7|-|14|TRBV9|-
CASSAGGEAYEQYF
TGTGCCAGCAGCGCTGGTGGGGAGGCCTACGAGCAGTACTTC
>TRBJ2-7|TRBD2|15|TRBV20-1|few
CSAGELAGGFYEQYF
TGCAGTGCTGGTGAACTAGCGGGAGGGTTCTACGAGCAGTACTTC
>TRBJ2-5|TRBD1|17|TRBV3-1|few
CASRQISGQVGQETQYF
TGTGCCAGCAGGCAGATATCGGGACAGGTCGGTCAAGAGACCCAGTACTTC
>TRBJ2-3|TRBD1|14|TRBV28|few
CASSLTGQGATQYF
TGTGCCAGCAGTTTAACGGGACAGGGGGCAACGCAGTATTTT
>TRBJ2-3|TRBD2|14|TRBV29-1|few
CSVSDGGATDTQYF
TGCAGCGTTTCGGACGGGGGGGCTACAGATACGCAGTATTTT
>TRBJ2-5|TRBD1|16|TRBV16|many
CASSQFVGTVQETQYF
TGTGCCAGCAGCCAATTTGTGGGGACAGTCCAAGAGACCCAGTACTTC
>TRBJ2-7|-|18|TRBV6-1|few
CASSRSQFSGLFSYEQYF
TGTGCCAGCAGCCGATCTCAATTTAGCGGACTCTTCTCCTACGAGCAGTACTTC
>TRBJ2-5|-|18|TRBV28|many
CASTKGDSTVPSKETQYF
TGTGCCAGCACCAAAGGGGATAGCACGGTCCCCTCAAAAGAGACCCAGTACTTC
>TRBJ1-1|TRBD1|16|TRBV5-1|many
CASSLGGGRQGAKAFF
TGCGCCAGCAGCTTGGGAGGCGGCAGACAGGGGGCGAAAGCTTTCTTT
>TRBJ1-2|-|13|TRBV2|many
CASNEHFNYGYTF
TGTGCCAGCAATGAACATTTTAACTATGGCTACACCTTC
>TRBJ1-2|-|12|TRBV2|many
CASRPDQTGYTF
TGTGCCAGCAGGCCCGACCAGACTGGCTACACCTTC